Each of the 20 T cell receptor beta chains below was sequenced from the same sample in a study of CD8 T cells in ankylosing spondylitis. MiXCR was run by TCRdb on the 5' RACE reads, yielding one entry per CDR3 protein. The sample gives roughly 39,000 distinct CDR3 sequences, around 2.8% of which show up once; approximately 4.5% is in the top ten. The sequenced sample was blood, either unsorted or a sorted T cell fraction (not recorded which). The source is a male donor with ankylosing spondylitis or in good health (not recorded which).

In its sample, this clonotype was seen many times. The chain uses TRBV9 and TRBJ1-6; D possibly corresponds to TRBD1 (5 bases). In germline, CDR1 is SGDLS, CDR2 YYNGEE. The germline V and J ends were trimmed by 4 bases and 6 bases, with 14 bases remaining between them. This CDR3 spans 15 amino acids. The CDR3 here is CASSSHWGGNSPLHF. In nucleotides, the CDR3 is TGTGCCAGCAGCTCACATTGGGGCGGTAATTCACCCCTCCACTTT.

This clonotype came up many times. The chain links TRBV9 to TRBJ2-6; D is perhaps TRBD1 (6 bases). The V and J ends lost 4 bases and 2 bases respectively, with 19 bases between them. This CDR3 is 18 amino acids long. The V gene's germline CDR1 is SGDLS and CDR2 YYNGEE. Written as DNA, the CDR3 is TGTGCCAGCAGCTCCCGACAGGTTCCTAATCCTGGGGCCAACGTCCTGACTTTC. Protein: CASSSRQVPNPGANVLTF.

This clonotype was seen ten or more times. The V call is TRBV9, the J call TRBJ2-2, with a weak D call TRBD2 (6 bases). The CDR3 contains 17 residues. In germline, CDR1 is SGDLS, CDR2 YYNGEE. Trimming shortened V by 0 bases and J by 4 bases, and 16 bases separated the two germline ends. CDR3 region: CASSVGPGLLSTGELFF. The DNA for the CDR3 is TGTGCCAGCAGCGTAGGCCCGGGACTCCTATCCACCGGGGAGCTGTTTTTT. Supplemented by reference TRBV9 and TRBJ2-2, the full variable domain reads DSGVTQTPKHLITATGQRVTLRCSPRSGDLSVYWYQQSLDQGLQFLIQYYNGEERAKGNILERFSAQQFPDLHSELNLSSLELGDSALYFCASSVGPGLLSTGELFFGEGSRLTVL.

This clonotype is labeled medium-sized. The J gene is TRBJ2-2, the V gene TRBV9; TRBD1 matches 8 bases. Germline loops: CDR1 SGDLS, CDR2 YYNGEE. The V and J ends lost 5 bases and 5 bases, in that order; junction bases with no gene match: 5. The CDR3 runs 14 residues. The CDR3 region is CASSARQGTGELFF. CDR3 bases: TGTGCCAGCAGTGCCAGACAGGGGACCGGGGAGCTGTTTTTT.

The sample holds many counts of this clonotype. This chain uses TRBV9 with TRBJ2-7, with 9 bases matching TRBD2. Losses at the gene ends were 4 bases for V and 0 bases for J; bases not matched to a gene: 5. Germline lookup yields CDR1 SGDLS and CDR2 YYNGEE. This CDR3 comprises 15 residues. CDR3 loop: CASSKTSGSSYEQYF. CDR3 DNA sequence: TGTGCCAGCAGCAAAACTAGCGGGTCCTCCTACGAGCAGTACTTC.

There are many counts of this clonotype. The rearrangement joins TRBV9 to TRBJ1-2; 7 bases line up with TRBD1. This CDR3 is built from 14 residues. Trimming took 2 bases from V and 5 from J; bases not matched to a gene: 6. The V gene's germline CDR1 is SGDLS and CDR2 YYNGEE. In DNA, the CDR3 is TGTGCCAGCAGCGTCGACAGGGATAGTTATGGCTACACCTTC. It translates to CASSVDRDSYGYTF.

This clonotype has a count of ten or more. The chain is built from TRBV9 and TRBJ2-3, with 7 bases fitting TRBD2. The CDR3 runs 17 residues. V shed 4 bases, J shed 2 bases, and the junction held 13 bases outside the gene matches. Per the germline V gene, CDR1 is SGDLS and CDR2 is YYNGEE. DNA of the CDR3: TGTGCCAGCAGCCTAAGGACTGCAGCGGGGTACACAGATACGCAGTATTTT. It yields the protein CASSLRTAAGYTDTQYF. Combining the CDR3 with reference TRBV9 and TRBJ2-3 gives the whole variable domain DSGVTQTPKHLITATGQRVTLRCSPRSGDLSVYWYQQSLDQGLQFLIQYYNGEERAKGNILERFSAQQFPDLHSELNLSSLELGDSALYFCASSLRTAAGYTDTQYFGPGTRLTVL.

Ten or more counts support this clonotype. The chain combines TRBV9 with TRBJ1-3; D remains ambiguous. Germline-derived CDR1 and CDR2 are SGDLS and YYNGEE. V shed 3 bases and J shed 0 bases, with 7 bases lying between them. The CDR3 sequence is 14 residues long. Here the CDR3 reads CASSAESSGNTIYF. As DNA, the CDR3 is TGTGCCAGCAGCGCAGAGAGCTCTGGAAACACCATATATTTT.

The genes are TRBV9 and TRBJ1-3, with 9 bases that match TRBD1. The germline gives CDR1 SGDLS, CDR2 YYNGEE. This CDR3 spans 16 amino acids. With 4 bases clipped from V and 5 bases from J, the junction kept 10 bases outside the gene matches. CDR3 nucleotides: TGTGCCAGCAGCACCCAGGACAGGGGCTTAAGAAACACCATATATTTT. Its translation is CASSTQDRGLRNTIYF.

This clonotype was counted at least ten times. The junction departs from germline at one end; a sequencing error may be responsible. The V and J genes are TRBV9 and TRBJ2-1; 11 bases fit TRBD2. Germline-derived CDR1 and CDR2 are SGDLS and YYNGEE. The CDR3 contains 15 residues. CDR3 loop: CASSVATSGNNERFF. The CDR3 DNA follows: TGTGCCAGCAGCGTAGCGACTAGCGGGAACAATGAGCGGTTCTTC.

This clonotype was recorded many times. The chain carries TRBV9 and TRBJ1-2, with D possibly matching TRBD1 (5 bases). Germline V CDR1 and CDR2: SGDLS, YYNGEE. Trimming pared 0 bases from V and 4 bases from J, leaving 7 bases between. The CDR3 consists of 13 residues. The chain's CDR3 is CASSVVGVYGYTF. Written as DNA, the CDR3 is TGTGCCAGCAGCGTAGTAGGGGTCTATGGCTACACCTTC.

The chain carries TRBV9 and TRBJ2-7, with 7 bases fitting TRBD2. This CDR3 comprises 15 residues. V was pared by 0 bases and J by 2 bases, with 5 bases of the junction left unmatched. Germline V gene sequence: CDR1 SGDLS, CDR2 YYNGEE. The CDR3 region has the DNA TGTGCCAGCAGCGTAGCCCCGGCGGGGGCCTACGAGCAGTACTTC. Protein sequence: CASSVAPAGAYEQYF. Using reference TRBV9 and TRBJ2-7 for the parts outside the CDR3, the full variable domain is DSGVTQTPKHLITATGQRVTLRCSPRSGDLSVYWYQQSLDQGLQFLIQYYNGEERAKGNILERFSAQQFPDLHSELNLSSLELGDSALYFCASSVAPAGAYEQYFGPGTRLTVT.

This clonotype was picked up many times. This chain links TRBV9 with TRBJ2-3; D not resolved. This CDR3 spans 15 amino acids. Germline loops: CDR1 SGDLS, CDR2 YYNGEE. V was trimmed by 0 bases and J by 5 bases, leaving 13 bases between them. DNA for the CDR3: TGTGCCAGCAGCGTAGTTCCCCAGCATGAAGATACGCAGTATTTT. This codes for CASSVVPQHEDTQYF.

Many counts were recorded for this clonotype. This sequence joins TRBV9 and TRBJ2-3; 11 nucleotides line up with TRBD2. CDR3 length equals 16 residues. V lost 0 bases and J lost 3; bases outside the gene matches: 3. Germline CDR1 and CDR2: SGDLS and YYNGEE. In DNA form, the CDR3 reads TGTGCCAGCAGCGTAGAACCTAGCGGGAGGACAGATACGCAGTATTTT. Encoded protein: CASSVEPSGRTDTQYF.

The CDR3 nucleotides are TGTGCCAGCAGCGTTGTCCCCCTAAGCTACAATGAGCAGTTCTTC. Residues: CASSVVPLSYNEQFF. The chain employs TRBV9 and TRBJ2-1; D is uncertain. Germline-derived CDR1 and CDR2 are SGDLS and YYNGEE. V lost 2 bases to trimming and J lost 3 bases, with 12 bases between them. The CDR3 is 15 amino acids.

This clonotype came up many times. The chain carries TRBV9 and TRBJ2-5; tentatively, D is TRBD1 or TRBD2 (5 bases each). V lost 1 base and J lost 2, with 9 bases in between. The germline CDR1 and CDR2 sequences are SGDLS and YYNGEE. The CDR3 spans 14 residues. CDR3 coding DNA: TGTGCCAGCAGCGTACCGGGGCTTCAAGAGACCCAGTACTTC. Protein: CASSVPGLQETQYF.

This clonotype has at least ten counts. The V gene is TRBV9, the J gene TRBJ1-5; D remains unclear. CDR3 length: 14 amino acids. V was clipped by 3 bases and J by 1 base, with 8 bases between them. CDR1 is SGDLS and CDR2 is YYNGEE in the germline V gene. Here the CDR3 DNA reads TGTGCCAGCAGCGGGAGTGGAAGCAATCAGCCCCAGCATTTT. This codes for CASSGSGSNQPQHF.

In its sample, this clonotype was seen many times. This chain uses TRBV9 with TRBJ2-5; 14 nucleotides line up with TRBD2. Trimming at V came to 2 bases and at J to 5 bases, leaving 8 bases not matched to a gene. This CDR3 has 17 amino acids. The germline V gene has CDR1 SGDLS and CDR2 YYNGEE. The CDR3, as DNA: TGTGCCAGCAGCGTCGAGACTAGCGGGAGGGCCGGGGAGACCCAGTACTTC. Protein product: CASSVETSGRAGETQYF.

This clonotype was observed at least ten times. The rearrangement joins TRBV9 to TRBJ2-5; D is possibly TRBD2 (6 bases). CDR1 and CDR2 (germline): SGDLS, YYNGEE. This CDR3 comprises 15 residues. The germline V and J ends were trimmed by 0 bases and 5 bases, with 14 bases remaining between them. CDR3 sequence reads: CASSVAGEAAETQYF. As DNA, the CDR3 is TGTGCCAGCAGCGTAGCGGGAGAGGCAGCCGAGACCCAGTACTTC.

There are many counts of this clonotype. This sequence joins TRBV9 and TRBJ2-7; possible D gene TRBD2, 6 bases. The CDR3 runs 13 residues. V lost 3 bases, J lost 8 bases, and 15 bases lay in between. Germline assignment: CDR1 SGDLS and CDR2 YYNGEE. The CDR3 DNA is TGTGCCAGCAGCGGAGACCGGGGGACTCAGCAGTACTTC. It is translated as CASSGDRGTQQYF.